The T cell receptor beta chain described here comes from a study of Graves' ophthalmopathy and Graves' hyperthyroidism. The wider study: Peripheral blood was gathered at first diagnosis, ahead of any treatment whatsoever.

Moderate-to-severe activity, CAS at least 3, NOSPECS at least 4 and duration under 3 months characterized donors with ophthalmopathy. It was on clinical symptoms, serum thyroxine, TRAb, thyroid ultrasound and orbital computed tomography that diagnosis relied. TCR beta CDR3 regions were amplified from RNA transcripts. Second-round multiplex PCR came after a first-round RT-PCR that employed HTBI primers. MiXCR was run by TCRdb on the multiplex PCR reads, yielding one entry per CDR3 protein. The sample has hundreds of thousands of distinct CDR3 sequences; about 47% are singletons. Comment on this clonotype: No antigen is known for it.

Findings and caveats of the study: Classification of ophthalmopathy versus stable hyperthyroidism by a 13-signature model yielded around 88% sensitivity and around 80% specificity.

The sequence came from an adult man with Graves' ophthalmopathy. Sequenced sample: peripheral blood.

The CDR3 spells CASSVRRAGTEAFF. The CDR3 DNA is TGTGCCAGCAGCGTCAGACGAGCGGGCACTGAAGCTTTCTTT. The gene calls are TRBV7-9 and TRBJ1-1; no firm D call. V was pared by 5 bases and J by 4 bases, with 14 bases between. CDR1 and CDR2 from the germline V gene are SEHNR and FQNEAQ (reference sequence). The CDR3 contains 14 residues.